This T cell receptor (beta chain) derives from a study of PD-1 and CTLA-4 blockade in melanoma (dated by TCRdb to about 2021). Broadly, across the study: In patients with melanoma, the researchers looked at the effects of CTLA-4 blockade versus PD-1 blockade on the CD8 T cell response that was melanoma-reactive.

As concerns this clone: This clone's antigen is unknown. No base-level quality is on record; no much larger clone is a single base apart.

The junction shows trimming of 1 base on V and 1 base on J, and the gene matches do not reach 3 bases of it. Spanning cysteine to phenylalanine, the CDR3 consists of 15 amino acids. Left in the record is the CDR3 DNA by itself, 45 bases read in frame from the first base. The germline V gene gives CDR1 as SGHDN and CDR2 as FVKESK. Library creation used the immunoSEQ multiplex PCR assay. The table comes from immuneACCESS by way of TCRdb, which keeps in-frame sequences with V and J called. Part of the clones is missing from these tables; in studies checked, under half for an unresolved V gene and the rest for unknown reasons. The sample profile shows about 28,000 clones; less than 90% of them were found once. The leading ten clones occupy about 8.9% of the sample.

Sequenced material: CD8+ T cells from peripheral blood, taken before anti-PD-1 treatment. The V gene is TRBV14 and the J gene is TRBJ2-5, with 7 bases matching TRBD2. The clonotype comes from a human donor with melanoma. The CDR3 region has the sequence CASSQGGGAQETQYF. The nucleotides are TGTGCCAGCAGCCAAGGCGGGGGAGCCCAAGAGACCCAGTACTTC.